Listed below are T cell receptor beta chains from one sample, sequenced in a study of cytomegalovirus exposure and HLA in healthy donors. TCRdb keeps only in-frame clones here, not all; method: immunoSEQ multiplex PCR. The record lists 100,000 to 150,000 clones, of which the ten most abundant hold 2.2%. The sample was PBMCs. These receptors were obtained from a man aged 35 to 55 in good health and CMV-seronegative. Each CDR3 is given with its conserved first and last residue. D genes are given only for firm matches.

J gene,V gene,D gene,CDR3 DNA,CDR3 protein
TRBJ2-4,TRBV2,-,TGTGCCAGCAGCCCCCTGACCAGACTAGCCAAAAACATTCAGTACTTC,CASSPLTRLAKNIQYF
TRBJ2-1,TRBV10-3,-,TGTGCCATCAGTGAGTCGCGGGGTTGGGCGAATGAGCAGTTCTTC,CAISESRGWANEQFF
TRBJ2-7,TRBV5-6,TRBD2,TGTGCCAGCAGCTTGACGACGACTAGCGGGAGGATCTACGAGCAGTACTTC,CASSLTTTSGRIYEQYF
TRBJ2-3,TRBV6-6,-,TGTGCCAGCAGCCCCAACGGGGTAGATACGCAGTATTTT,CASSPNGVDTQYF
TRBJ2-7,TRBV5-1,TRBD1,TGCGCCAGCAGCTTCACAGGGGAAGAGCAGTACTTC,CASSFTGEEQYF
TRBJ2-4,TRBV18,-,TGTGCCAGCTCACTCCTGGCGGGGTCCTCCTCGGGGGAAAACATTCAGTACTTC,CASSLLAGSSSGENIQYF
TRBJ2-7,TRBV7-9,-,TGTGCCTGCGCGGGCGGAGGGTTCTCCTACGAGCAGTACTTC,CACAGGGFSYEQYF
TRBJ1-2,TRBV4-3,-,TGCGCCAGCAGCCAACGTCTCGGGGGAAACTATGGCTACACCTTC,CASSQRLGGNYGYTF
TRBJ1-1,TRBV30,TRBD1,TGTGCCTGGCGACAGGGAATAGCTTACACTGAAGCTTTCTTT,CAWRQGIAYTEAFF
TRBJ2-4,TRBV10-1,TRBD1,TGCGCCAACCCCGGGACAGGTAAAAACATTCAGTACTTC,CANPGTGKNIQYF
TRBJ1-1,TRBV21-1,-,TGTGCCAGCAGCGCCAAATGGGGGGACGGGCTAGCAGCTTTCTTT,CASSAKWGDGLAAFF
TRBJ1-2,TRBV7-9,-,TGTGCCAGCAGCTTGGTCGAGGGAGGCTATGGCTACACCTTC,CASSLVEGGYGYTF
TRBJ2-2,TRBV25-1,TRBD1,TGTGCCAGCAGTGTGACAGGGGCCCTCAACACCGGGGAGCTGTTTTTT,CASSVTGALNTGELFF
TRBJ1-3,TRBV28,-,TGTGCCAGCAGTTCTAGTCGGGACTTCAGCTCTGGAAACACCATATATTTT,CASSSSRDFSSGNTIYF
TRBJ2-1,TRBV5-1,-,TGCGCCAGCAACCCCATGGACTACAGCAACAATGAGCAGTTCTTC,CASNPMDYSNNEQFF
TRBJ2-5,TRBV28,TRBD1,TGTGCCAGCAGTATGACCCCGGGACAGGTATTCCAAGAGACCCAGTACTTC,CASSMTPGQVFQETQYF
TRBJ1-2,TRBV4-3,TRBD1,TGCGCCAGCAGCCAGGGGGACAGGGTGTATGGCTACACCTTC,CASSQGDRVYGYTF